Listed below are T cell receptor beta chains from one sample, sequenced in a study of monozygotic twins with inflammatory bowel disease. TCRdb reprocessed the 5' RACE reads; each CDR3 protein has one entry and no DNA is given. The sample totals some 400,000 distinct CDR3 sequences. The sequencing sample was made of blood. The receptors were sampled from a human donor with ulcerative colitis or Crohn's disease, or a healthy co-twin of an affected twin (not recorded which). CDR3s include the opening cysteine and the closing phenylalanine or tryptophan. The order of the fields is V gene, J gene, CDR3 protein.

v_call: TRBV20-1; j_call: TRBJ2-1; cdr3_aa: CSAPTSGRGTWDNEQFF
v_call: TRBV20-1; j_call: TRBJ2-3; cdr3_aa: CSARFWGIADTQYF
v_call: TRBV5-1; j_call: TRBJ1-4; cdr3_aa: CASSPIRGPNEKLFF
v_call: TRBV12-3/TRBV12-4; j_call: TRBJ1-1; cdr3_aa: CASTLGQGWTEAFF
v_call: TRBV7-3; j_call: TRBJ2-1; cdr3_aa: CASSLGGHNEQFF
v_call: TRBV27; j_call: TRBJ2-7; cdr3_aa: CASSLATSGATYEQYF
v_call: TRBV20-1; j_call: TRBJ1-4; cdr3_aa: CSAREGSREKLFF
v_call: TRBV11-2; j_call: TRBJ2-1; cdr3_aa: CASSLQPPLAGSGNEQFF
v_call: TRBV6-1; j_call: TRBJ1-5; cdr3_aa: CASSERGHTDQPQHF
v_call: TRBV12-3/TRBV12-4; j_call: TRBJ2-1; cdr3_aa: CASSSLDVEQFF
v_call: TRBV14; j_call: TRBJ1-1; cdr3_aa: CASSQDSGRGAEAFF